The 8 T cell receptor beta chains below come from one sample, sequenced in a study of blood T cell repertoires in COVID-19. Some clones are missing from TCRdb's copy, which holds only in-frame ones; the method was immunoSEQ multiplex PCR. The repertoire consists of about 81,000 clones, with roughly nine tenths occurring once and the leading ten covering 1.5% to 2%. The sample taken for sequencing was peripheral blood. The receptors come from a woman aged 50 to 65 in a cohort sampled during active COVID-19.

This clone has a single count. The genes are TRBV6-5 and TRBJ2-7, with D maybe TRBD2 (5 bases). The germline V gene encodes CDR1 MNHEY and CDR2 SVGAGI. V dropped 11 bases and J dropped 0 bases, with 17 bases sitting between them. The CDR3 length is 14 residues. The CDR3 DNA reads TGTGCCCCAGTGGCGGGCTCCAGCTCCTACGAGCAGTACTTC. As protein: CAPVAGSSSYEQYF.

This clone came up once. The genes are TRBV20-1 and TRBJ1-3; the D gene is possibly TRBD1 (5 bases). V was shortened by 3 bases and J by 4 bases, with 10 bases between the two germline ends. Germline loops: CDR1 DFQATT, CDR2 SNEGSKA (reference sequence). This CDR3 comprises 13 residues. As DNA, the CDR3 is TGCAGTGCTAGTCCACAGGTGGGAAACACCATATATTTT. Residues: CSASPQVGNTIYF.

The chain uses TRBV28 and TRBJ1-6; 8 positions match TRBD1. V lost 5 bases to trimming and J lost 6 bases; unmatched junction nucleotides: 9. Germline V gene lookup returns CDR1 MDHEN and CDR2 SYDVKM. The CDR3 sequence is 16 residues long. CDR3 DNA sequence: TGTGCCAGCAGTCTCCCCGGACAGGGCGTTAATTCACCCCTCCACTTT. It encodes CASSLPGQGVNSPLHF.

This rearrangement joins TRBV4-2 to TRBJ2-1; D call uncertain. There are 18 residues in the CDR3. V was shortened by 0 bases and J by 0 bases, with 15 bases between the two germline ends. CDR1 is LGHNA, CDR2 YNFKEQ, per germline. CDR3 sequence reads: CASSQEKLGTSSYNEQFF. The CDR3 DNA reads as TGTGCCAGCAGCCAAGAAAAACTGGGCACGAGCTCCTACAATGAGCAGTTCTTC.

The V call is TRBV4-1, the J call TRBJ2-3; TRBD2 agrees at 9 bases. The J segment lost 4 bases and the V segment lost 1 base, leaving 3 bases of the junction unmatched. In germline, CDR1 is MGHRA, CDR2 YSYEKL. This CDR3 has 15 amino acids. CDR3 loop: CASSQAGLAADTQYF. The DNA of the CDR3 is TGCGCCAGCAGCCAAGCGGGACTAGCCGCAGATACGCAGTATTTT.

The CDR3, as DNA: TGTGCCAGCAGCCGACAGTCCACAGGCGAAAAACTGTTTTTT. The encoded protein is CASSRQSTGEKLFF. This chain connects TRBV3-1 (or the pseudogene TRBV3-2) to TRBJ1-4; D might be TRBD1 (5 bases). V was shortened by 4 bases and J by 8 bases, with 14 bases between the two germline ends. The CDR3 has 14 residues. Germline CDR1 reads LGHDT; CDR2 reads YNNKEL (reference sequence).

The rearrangement links TRBV19 to TRBJ2-5, with a possible D match to TRBD1 (5 bases). Germline CDR1 and CDR2: LNHDA and SQIVND (reference sequence). Between the trimmed V and J ends, which lost 9 bases and 2 bases, there was a span of 13 bases. The CDR3 extends over 13 amino acids. CDR3 bases: TGTGCCAGCACAGGTTGGGATCAAGAGACCCAGTACTTC. This sequence encodes CASTGWDQETQYF.

CDR3 bases: TGTGCCACCAGCAGAGATACAGGGGGCAGGGGAACAGATACGCAGTATTTT. It is translated as CATSRDTGGRGTDTQYF. The chain couples TRBV15 to TRBJ2-3; 9 bases map to TRBD1. Germline CDR1 and CDR2: LNHNV and YYDKDF (reference sequence). Trimming cost V 0 bases and J 3 bases; bases outside gene matches: 7. The CDR3 totals 17 residues.